A selection of T cell receptor beta chains follows, all from one sample in a study of T cells in Graves' hyperthyroidism and ophthalmopathy. TCRdb re-called the multiplex PCR reads through MiXCR, storing one row per CDR3 protein. The profile shows a few hundred thousand distinct CDR3 sequences, about 15% of them singletons. Source material: blood. The receptor source for this set is a woman between 40 and 55 years old with Graves' hyperthyroidism that later progressed to Graves' ophthalmopathy. Both conserved end residues are part of each CDR3. Fields, in order: clone size, J gene, D gene, V gene, CDR3 DNA, CDR3 protein. The D gene is left open where the match is weak. Rows give clone size only sometimes, using once, few, many, or a class for an expanded clone.

size: .; J: TRBJ2-2; D: TRBD1; V: TRBV7-9; DNA: TGTGCCAGCAGCCCAGGGACAGACACCGGGGAGCCGTTTTTT; CDR3: CASSPGTDTGEPFF
size: .; J: TRBJ2-2; D: .; V: TRBV29-1; DNA: TGCAGCCCCGGCGGCCAGAACACCGGGGAGCTGTTTTTT; CDR3: CSPGGQNTGELFF
size: .; J: TRBJ1-1; D: TRBD1; V: TRBV5-1; DNA: TGCGCCAGCAGCAGGACAGGGTCGAACACTGAATCTTTCTTT; CDR3: CASSRTGSNTESFF
size: few; J: TRBJ1-4; D: .; V: TRBV7-9; DNA: TGTGCCAGCAGCCCTTACCCAGGGACACCAACTAATGAAAAACTGTTTTTT; CDR3: CASSPYPGTPTNEKLFF
size: many; J: TRBJ1-2; D: .; V: TRBV12-3/TRBV12-4; DNA: TGTGCCAGCAGCCTCGACGGGGTATATGGCTACACCTTC; CDR3: CASSLDGVYGYTF
size: many; J: TRBJ1-3; D: TRBD1; V: TRBV6-1; DNA: TGTGCCAGCAGTGCGCGACAGGGCGCGGGAAACACCATATATTTT; CDR3: CASSARQGAGNTIYF
size: many; J: TRBJ2-1; D: TRBD2; V: TRBV2; DNA: TGTGCCAGCAGGCGGGCGGGAGGGCGCGATGAGCAGTTCTTC; CDR3: CASRRAGGRDEQFF
size: many; J: TRBJ2-7; D: .; V: TRBV5-5; DNA: TGTGCCAGCAGAGGACAGCATCTCCTGGAGCAGTACTTC; CDR3: CASRGQHLLEQYF
size: few; J: TRBJ1-1; D: TRBD1; V: TRBV9; DNA: TGTGCCAGCAGCGTAGTAGGGGACAGCACTGAAGCTTTCTTT; CDR3: CASSVVGDSTEAFF
size: many; J: TRBJ2-4; D: TRBD1; V: TRBV2; DNA: TGTGCCAGCAGCGACGGGACAGGGATAGCCAAAAACATTCAGTACTTC; CDR3: CASSDGTGIAKNIQYF
size: many; J: TRBJ2-3; D: .; V: TRBV27; DNA: TGTGCCAGCAGCCTCCCCGGTGCGGCAGATACGCAGTATTTT; CDR3: CASSLPGAADTQYF
size: many; J: TRBJ2-3; D: .; V: TRBV7-8; DNA: TGTGCCAGCAGCTTAAAGCCTGATACGCAGTATTTT; CDR3: CASSLKPDTQYF
size: many; J: TRBJ2-1; D: .; V: TRBV7-2; DNA: TGTGCCAGCAGCATCGGACTAAGCGGCAATGAGCAGTTCTTC; CDR3: CASSIGLSGNEQFF
size: many; J: TRBJ1-1; D: .; V: TRBV7-2; DNA: TGTGCCAGCAGCAGACAGAGCACTGAAGCTTTCTTT; CDR3: CASSRQSTEAFF
size: few; J: TRBJ1-5; D: TRBD1; V: TRBV5-8; DNA: TGTGCCAGCAGCGTACCAGGGGGGCTGGGCAATCAGCCCCAGCATTTT; CDR3: CASSVPGGLGNQPQHF
size: .; J: TRBJ1-1; D: .; V: TRBV7-3; DNA: TGTGCCAGCAGCTCAGCAGTGAACACTGAAGCTTTCTTT; CDR3: CASSSAVNTEAFF
size: many; J: TRBJ1-6; D: TRBD1; V: TRBV19; DNA: TGTGCCAGTACCAACGCGGACAGGGGCTCCTATAATTCACCCCTCCACTTT; CDR3: CASTNADRGSYNSPLHF
size: many; J: TRBJ1-1; D: .; V: TRBV5-1; DNA: TGCGCCAGCAGCCCCGGAGACACTGAAGCTTTCTTT; CDR3: CASSPGDTEAFF
size: many; J: TRBJ1-1; D: .; V: TRBV19; DNA: TGTGCCAGTAGTATTTTGAGGAACACTGAAGCTTTCTTT; CDR3: CASSILRNTEAFF
size: many; J: TRBJ2-7; D: .; V: TRBV12-3/TRBV12-4; DNA: TGTGCCAGCGGGAGTACCCACGAGCAGTACTTC; CDR3: CASGSTHEQYF